Here is one T cell receptor (beta chain) with its context. This clone has a handful of counts. It lacks a known antigen. Nothing much larger sits one base from this clone, and base qualities are not available. This entry belongs to a study of blood T cell repertoires in COVID-19 (TCRdb year 2020). For context, the study as a whole: Samples covering the acute and convalescent phases of COVID-19 were provided by collaborators in the United States, Italy and Spain. Where available, HLA class I and class II types were obtained from metadata supplied by the sample provider rather than from assay-based typing. Subjects who had been exposed to COVID-19, were actively infected with it, or had recovered from it provided the deeply sampled blood TCRbeta repertoires that made up the dataset. Samples came from the ongoing ImmuneRACE study (first 160 participants) plus 1,254 subjects from 6 global collaborators. Sample metadata almost always included a de-identified subject ID, COVID-19 status, age in years and sex. The prospective study material was composed of cDNA or gDNA derived from T cells, B-cell-depleted T cells, or PBMCs. The repertoires were released in a freely available public database intended as a resource for research on the immune response to SARS-CoV-2. The study at large found these results: The amount of clinical and demographic metadata varied by source and participant and was provided uncurated.

TCRbeta CDR3 regions were amplified from genomic DNA by means of the immunoSEQ Assay, a bias-controlled multiplex PCR. The authors' pipeline ran thus. Within the assay, amplification of reference gene primers was used to estimate how many nucleated cells each sample contained. Sequence reads were collapsed and filtered to measure the absolute abundance of every unique TCRbeta CDR3 rearrangement. Productive Simpson clonality was computed per sample as the square root of Simpson's diversity index over productive rearrangements. TCRdb stores this immuneACCESS table with in-frame sequences only. Part of the clones is absent; in the studies checked, under half of the shortfall reflects unresolved V genes, and no reason is known for the rest. The DNA gave D and trimming, while V, J and clone size come from that table. This sample comprises some 69,000 clones, 79% of them detected only once. The ten top clones hold approximately 17% of the sample.

Each collaborating institution followed its own protocols to collect whole blood in K2EDTA tubes. For TCRbeta analysis, collaborators shipped samples as frozen whole blood, isolated PBMCs, or DNA extracted from either of those sample types. This sequence originates from a man between 60 and 70 years old with acute or convalescent COVID-19. Sequenced sample: peripheral blood.

At the DNA level, the sequence is TGCGCCAGCAGCTCCACCTACGAGCAGTACTTC. It is translated as CASSSTYEQYF. The sequence joins TRBV5-1 to TRBJ2-7; there is no confident call for the D gene. Counted from cysteine to phenylalanine, this CDR3 has 11 amino acids. Only the CDR3 portion is preserved as DNA: 33 bases, with reading frame beginning at the first base. Based on the germline V gene, the CDR1 and CDR2 sequences are SGHRS and YFSETQ. The V and J ends are trimmed by 3 bases and 2 bases, leaving 3 bases between them.